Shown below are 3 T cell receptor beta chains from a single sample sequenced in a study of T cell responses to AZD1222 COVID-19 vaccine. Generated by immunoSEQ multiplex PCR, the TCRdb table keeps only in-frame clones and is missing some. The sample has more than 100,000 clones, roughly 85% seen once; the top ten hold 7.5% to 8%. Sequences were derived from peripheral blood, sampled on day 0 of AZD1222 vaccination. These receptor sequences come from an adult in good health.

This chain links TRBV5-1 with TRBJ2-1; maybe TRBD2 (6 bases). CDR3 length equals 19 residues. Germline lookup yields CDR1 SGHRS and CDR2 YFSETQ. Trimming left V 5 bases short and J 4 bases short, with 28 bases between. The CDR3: CASRQQSAGLIPRYNEQFF. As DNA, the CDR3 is TGCGCCAGCAGGCAGCAGTCTGCGGGGTTAATCCCTCGGTACAATGAGCAGTTCTTC.

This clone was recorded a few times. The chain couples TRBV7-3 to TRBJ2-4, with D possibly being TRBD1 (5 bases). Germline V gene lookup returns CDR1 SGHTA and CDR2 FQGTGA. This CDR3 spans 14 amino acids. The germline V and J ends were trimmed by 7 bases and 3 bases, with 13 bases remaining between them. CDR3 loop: CASKVHRFKNIQYF. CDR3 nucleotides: TGTGCCAGCAAAGTACACAGGTTCAAAAACATTCAGTACTTC.

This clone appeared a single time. CDR3 DNA: TGCGCCAGCAGCTTGGCCGGGGGACCCCTGAACACTGAAGCTTTCTTT. Amino acids: CASSLAGGPLNTEAFF. The chain combines TRBV5-1 with TRBJ1-1; possibly TRBD1 for D (5 bases). The CDR3 totals 16 residues. Germline V gene data show CDR1 as SGHRS and CDR2 as YFSETQ. Trimming cost V 0 bases and J 0 bases, with 12 bases left between them.